This T cell receptor beta chain was obtained from a study of memory CD4+ T cells and cytomegalovirus serostatus. TCRdb keeps only in-frame clones here, not all; method: immunoSEQ multiplex PCR. The sample records 46,000 or so clones, approximately 78% being singletons. Trimming took 3 bases from V and 7 from J; bases not matched to a gene: 9. The CDR3 covers 16 residues. Germline CDR1 MNHEY, CDR2 SVGAGI. Single viable CD3+CD4+CD8-CD45RO+ cells were sorted as the memory CD4+ T cells. The sample was memory CD4+ T cells from blood. The source of this sequence is an adult in good health and CMV-seronegative. The chain joins TRBV6-5 to TRBJ2-2; 9 nucleotides line up with TRBD2. CDR3 in amino acids: CASSYRRGGKGGELFF. In nucleotides, the CDR3 is TGTGCCAGCAGTTATAGGCGGGGGGGCAAGGGCGGGGAGCTGTTTTTT.